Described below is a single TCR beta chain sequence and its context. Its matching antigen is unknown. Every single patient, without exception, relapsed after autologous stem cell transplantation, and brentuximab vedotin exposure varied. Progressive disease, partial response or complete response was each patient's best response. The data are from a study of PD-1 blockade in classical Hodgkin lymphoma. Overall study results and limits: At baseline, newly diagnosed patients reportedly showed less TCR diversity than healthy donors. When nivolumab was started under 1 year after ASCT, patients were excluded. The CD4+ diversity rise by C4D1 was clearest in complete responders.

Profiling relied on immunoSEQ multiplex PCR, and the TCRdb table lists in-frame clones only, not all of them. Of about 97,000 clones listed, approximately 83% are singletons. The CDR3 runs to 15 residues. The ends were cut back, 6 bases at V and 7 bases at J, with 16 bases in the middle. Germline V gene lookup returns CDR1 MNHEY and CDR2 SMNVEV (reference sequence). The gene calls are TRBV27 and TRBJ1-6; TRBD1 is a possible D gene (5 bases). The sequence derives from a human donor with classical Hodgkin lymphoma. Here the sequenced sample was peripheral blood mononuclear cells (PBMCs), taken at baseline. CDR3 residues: CASSFQGMGNSPLHF. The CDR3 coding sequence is TGTGCCAGCAGCTTTCAGGGTATGGGGAATTCACCCCTCCACTTT.